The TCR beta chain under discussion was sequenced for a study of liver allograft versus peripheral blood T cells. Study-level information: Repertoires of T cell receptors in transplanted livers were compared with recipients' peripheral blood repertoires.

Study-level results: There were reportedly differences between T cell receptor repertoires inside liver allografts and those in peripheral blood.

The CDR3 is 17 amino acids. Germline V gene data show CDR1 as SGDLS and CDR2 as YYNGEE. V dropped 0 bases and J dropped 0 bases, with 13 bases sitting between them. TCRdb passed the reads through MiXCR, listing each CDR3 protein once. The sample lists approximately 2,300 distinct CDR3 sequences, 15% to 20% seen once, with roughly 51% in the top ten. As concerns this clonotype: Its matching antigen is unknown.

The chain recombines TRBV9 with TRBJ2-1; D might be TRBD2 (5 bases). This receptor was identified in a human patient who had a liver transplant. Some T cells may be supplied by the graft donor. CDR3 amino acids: CASSVELVTDSYNEQFF. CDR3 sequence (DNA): TGTGCCAGCAGCGTAGAACTAGTAACCGACTCCTACAATGAGCAGTTCTTC.